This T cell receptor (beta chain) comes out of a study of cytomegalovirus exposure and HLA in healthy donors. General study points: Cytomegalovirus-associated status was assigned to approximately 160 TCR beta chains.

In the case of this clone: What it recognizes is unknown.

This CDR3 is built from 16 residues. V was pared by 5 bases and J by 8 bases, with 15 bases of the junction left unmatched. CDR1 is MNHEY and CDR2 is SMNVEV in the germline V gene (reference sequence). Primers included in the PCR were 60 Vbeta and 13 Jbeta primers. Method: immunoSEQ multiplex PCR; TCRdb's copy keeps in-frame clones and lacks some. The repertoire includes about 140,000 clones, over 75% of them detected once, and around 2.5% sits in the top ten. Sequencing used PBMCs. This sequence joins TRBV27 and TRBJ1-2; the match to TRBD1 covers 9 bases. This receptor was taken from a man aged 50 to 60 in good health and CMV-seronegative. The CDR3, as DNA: TGTGCCAGCAGTCCCTACGGGGAGGGACAGGGAAGGGGCTACACCTTC. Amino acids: CASSPYGEGQGRGYTF.